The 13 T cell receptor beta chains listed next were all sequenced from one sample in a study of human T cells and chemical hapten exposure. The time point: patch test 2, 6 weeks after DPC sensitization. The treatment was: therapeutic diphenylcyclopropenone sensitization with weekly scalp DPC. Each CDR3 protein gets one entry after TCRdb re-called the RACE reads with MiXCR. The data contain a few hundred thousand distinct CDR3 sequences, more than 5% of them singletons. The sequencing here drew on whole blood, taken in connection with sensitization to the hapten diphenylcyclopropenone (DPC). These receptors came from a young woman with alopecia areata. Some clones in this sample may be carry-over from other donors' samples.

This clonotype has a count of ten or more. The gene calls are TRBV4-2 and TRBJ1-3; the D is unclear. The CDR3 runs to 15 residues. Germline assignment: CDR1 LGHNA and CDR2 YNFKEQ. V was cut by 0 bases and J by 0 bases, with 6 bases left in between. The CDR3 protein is CASSQESSSGNTIYF. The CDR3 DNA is TGTGCCAGCAGCCAAGAAAGTTCCTCTGGAAACACCATATATTTT.

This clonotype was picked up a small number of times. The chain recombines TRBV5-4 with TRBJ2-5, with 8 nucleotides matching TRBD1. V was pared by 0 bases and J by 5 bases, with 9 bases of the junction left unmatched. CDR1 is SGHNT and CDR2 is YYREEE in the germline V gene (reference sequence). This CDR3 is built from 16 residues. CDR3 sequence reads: CASSLGNRGNGETQYF. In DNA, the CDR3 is TGTGCCAGCAGCTTGGGGAACAGGGGGAACGGGGAGACCCAGTACTTC.

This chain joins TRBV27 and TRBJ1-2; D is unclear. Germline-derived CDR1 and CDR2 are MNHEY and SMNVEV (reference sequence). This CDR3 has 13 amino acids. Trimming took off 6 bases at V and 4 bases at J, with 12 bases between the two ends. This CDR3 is CASSEQRAYGYTF. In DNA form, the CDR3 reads TGTGCCAGCAGCGAACAGCGTGCCTATGGCTACACCTTC.

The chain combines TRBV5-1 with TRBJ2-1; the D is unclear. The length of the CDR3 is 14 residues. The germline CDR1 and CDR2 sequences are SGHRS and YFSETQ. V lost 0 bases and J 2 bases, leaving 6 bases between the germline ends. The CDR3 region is CASSLEVTYNEQFF. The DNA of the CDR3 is TGCGCCAGCAGCTTGGAGGTCACCTACAATGAGCAGTTCTTC.

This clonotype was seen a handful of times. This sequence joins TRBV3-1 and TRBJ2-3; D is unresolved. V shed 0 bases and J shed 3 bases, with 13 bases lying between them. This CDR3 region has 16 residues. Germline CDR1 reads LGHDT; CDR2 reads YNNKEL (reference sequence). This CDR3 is CASSQDKKAVTDTQYF. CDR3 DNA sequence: TGTGCCAGCAGCCAAGATAAGAAGGCAGTAACAGATACGCAGTATTTT.

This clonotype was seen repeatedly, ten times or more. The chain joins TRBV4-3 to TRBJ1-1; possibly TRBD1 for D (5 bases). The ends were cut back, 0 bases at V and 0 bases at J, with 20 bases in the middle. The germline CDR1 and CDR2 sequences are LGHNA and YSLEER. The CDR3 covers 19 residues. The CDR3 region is CASSQDVYTSGRLNTEAFF. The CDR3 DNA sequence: TGCGCCAGCAGCCAAGATGTCTATACATCGGGACGGCTGAACACTGAAGCTTTCTTT.

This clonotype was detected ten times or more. The CDR3 loop reads CASSPRQGAPLHF. CDR3 nucleotide sequence: TGTGCCAGCAGCCCGCGACAGGGGGCACCCCTCCACTTT. The chain carries TRBV3-1 and TRBJ1-6, with 9 bases matching TRBD1. The CDR3 contains 13 residues. From germline, CDR1 is LGHDT and CDR2 YNNKEL (reference sequence). The junction had 3 bases not matched to a gene; V was cut back by 4 bases and J by 11 bases.

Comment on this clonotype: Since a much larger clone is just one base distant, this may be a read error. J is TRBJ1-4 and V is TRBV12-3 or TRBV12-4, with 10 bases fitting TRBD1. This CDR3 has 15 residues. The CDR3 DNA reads TGTGCCTGCAGTCGACAGGGGGCCTTGCTTGAAAAACTGTTTTTT. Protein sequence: CACSRQGALLEKLFF.

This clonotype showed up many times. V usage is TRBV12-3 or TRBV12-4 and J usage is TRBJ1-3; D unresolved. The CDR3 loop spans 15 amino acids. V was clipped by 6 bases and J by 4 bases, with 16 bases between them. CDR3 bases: TGTGCCAGCAGACCGGACGATTTTGAGGGAAACACCATATATTTT. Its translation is CASRPDDFEGNTIYF.

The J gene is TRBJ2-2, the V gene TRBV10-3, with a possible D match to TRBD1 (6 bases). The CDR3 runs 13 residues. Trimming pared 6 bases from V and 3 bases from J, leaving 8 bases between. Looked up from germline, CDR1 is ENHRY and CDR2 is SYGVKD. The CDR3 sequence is CAIRGAYTGELFF. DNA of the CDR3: TGTGCCATCAGGGGGGCGTACACCGGGGAGCTGTTTTTT.

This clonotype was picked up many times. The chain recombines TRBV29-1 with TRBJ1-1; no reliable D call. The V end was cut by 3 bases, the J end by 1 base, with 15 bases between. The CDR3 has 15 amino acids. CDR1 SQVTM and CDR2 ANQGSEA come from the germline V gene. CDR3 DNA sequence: TGCAGCGTTGACCCCCTGGTGGCAGCGAACACTGAAGCTTTCTTT. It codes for CSVDPLVAANTEAFF. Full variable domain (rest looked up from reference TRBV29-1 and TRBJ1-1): SAVISQKPSRDICQRGTSLTIQCQVDSQVTMMFWYRQQPGQSLTLIATANQGSEATYESGFVIDKFPISRPNLTFSTLTVSNMSPEDSSIYLCSVDPLVAANTEAFFGQGTRLTVV.

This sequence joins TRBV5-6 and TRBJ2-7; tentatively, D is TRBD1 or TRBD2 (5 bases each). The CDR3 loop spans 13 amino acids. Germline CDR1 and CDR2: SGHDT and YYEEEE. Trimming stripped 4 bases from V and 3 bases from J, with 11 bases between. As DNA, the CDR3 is TGTGCCAGCAGCCCCGGGGCACACTACGAGCAGTACTTC. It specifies CASSPGAHYEQYF.

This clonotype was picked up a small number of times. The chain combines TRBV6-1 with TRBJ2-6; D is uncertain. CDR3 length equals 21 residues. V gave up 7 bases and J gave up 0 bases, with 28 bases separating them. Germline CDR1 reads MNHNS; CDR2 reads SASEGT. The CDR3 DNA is TGTGCCAGCACTACAAACCTGGTCGTCGCAGCACGACACTCTGGGGCCAACGTCCTGACTTTC. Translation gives CASTTNLVVAARHSGANVLTF.